Listed here is a single T cell receptor (beta chain). V was trimmed by 2 bases and J by 1 base, leaving 12 bases between them. Germline-derived CDR1 and CDR2 are SGHVS and FQNEAQ. This CDR3 has 15 amino acids. These data come from a study of blood T cell repertoires in COVID-19. About the study: The samples span acute and convalescent COVID-19 from the United States, Italy and Spain. Sources were T cells, B-cell-depleted T cells, or PBMCs; the material itself was cDNA or gDNA.

Original data processing: Researchers report that nucleated cell counts were estimated from reference gene primer amplification. Repertoires were generated with immunoSEQ multiplex PCR, while TCRdb's copy carries only in-frame clones and drops some. V and J calls plus clone size are reproduced from that table; the DNA served to infer D and trimming. Of under 250,000 clones listed, 85% are singletons. The chain couples TRBV7-8 to TRBJ2-7; TRBD2 might be the D (5 bases). This sequence was found in a woman aged 55 to 70 with active or convalescent COVID-19. The sample taken for sequencing was peripheral blood. The CDR3 nucleotides are TGTGCCAGCAGCTTAACCCCCCGGGGATCCTACGAGCAGTACGTC. Amino acid sequence: CASSLTPRGSYEQYV.